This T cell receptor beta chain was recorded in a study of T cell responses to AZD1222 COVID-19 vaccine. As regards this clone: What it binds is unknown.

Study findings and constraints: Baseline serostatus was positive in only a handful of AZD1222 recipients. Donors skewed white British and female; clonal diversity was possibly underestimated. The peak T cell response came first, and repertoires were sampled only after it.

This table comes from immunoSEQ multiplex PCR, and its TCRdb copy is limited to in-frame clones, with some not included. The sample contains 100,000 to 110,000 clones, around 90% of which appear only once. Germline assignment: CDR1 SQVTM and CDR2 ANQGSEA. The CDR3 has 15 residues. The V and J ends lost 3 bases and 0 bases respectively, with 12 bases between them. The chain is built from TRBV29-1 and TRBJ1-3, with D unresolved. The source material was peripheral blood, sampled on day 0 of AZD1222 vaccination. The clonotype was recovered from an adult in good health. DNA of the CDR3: TGCAGCGTTGATAGGGTTCCCCCCTCTGGAAACACCATATATTTT. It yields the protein CSVDRVPPSGNTIYF.